This TCR beta chain was sequenced for a study of cytomegalovirus exposure and HLA in healthy donors. Study-wide context: The roughly 100 million unique TCR beta sequences, from 150 million to 200 million T cells, were found by an earlier analysis.

General study points: Likely technical artifact: a cluster of highly shared sequence variants. A later analysis linked a missense DCLRE1C variant to TCR beta V- and J-gene trimming.

The ends were cut back, 0 bases at V and 5 bases at J, with 20 bases in the middle. This CDR3 region has 17 residues. Germline values: CDR1 SGDLS, CDR2 YYNGEE. A remark on this clone: The antigen remains unidentified.

Researchers ran the PCR with 60 Vbeta and 13 Jbeta primers. Using immunoSEQ multiplex PCR, the repertoire was profiled, and TCRdb retains in-frame clones only, with some absent. The sample shows 120,000 or so clones, about 83% of them seen only once. V and J are TRBV9 and TRBJ2-5; D is unresolved. Sequenced: PBMCs. This sequence originates from a man under 40 in good health and CMV-seronegative. CDR3: CASSVGAIGPDLETQYF. The CDR3 bases are TGTGCCAGCAGCGTAGGAGCTATTGGGCCGGATCTGGAGACCCAGTACTTC.